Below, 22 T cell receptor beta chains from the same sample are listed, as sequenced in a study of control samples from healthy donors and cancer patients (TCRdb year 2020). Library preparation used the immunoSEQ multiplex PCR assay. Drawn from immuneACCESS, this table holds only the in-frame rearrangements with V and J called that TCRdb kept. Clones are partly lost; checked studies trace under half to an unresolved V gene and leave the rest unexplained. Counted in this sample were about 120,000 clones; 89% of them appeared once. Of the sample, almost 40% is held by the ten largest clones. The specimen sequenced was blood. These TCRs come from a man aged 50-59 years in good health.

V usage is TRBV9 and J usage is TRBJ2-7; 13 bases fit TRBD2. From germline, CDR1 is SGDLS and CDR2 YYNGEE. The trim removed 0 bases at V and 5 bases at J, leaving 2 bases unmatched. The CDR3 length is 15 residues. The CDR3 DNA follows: TGTGCCAGCAGCGTAGGGACTAGCGGGGGTAACGAGCAGTACTTC. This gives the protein CASSVGTSGGNEQYF.

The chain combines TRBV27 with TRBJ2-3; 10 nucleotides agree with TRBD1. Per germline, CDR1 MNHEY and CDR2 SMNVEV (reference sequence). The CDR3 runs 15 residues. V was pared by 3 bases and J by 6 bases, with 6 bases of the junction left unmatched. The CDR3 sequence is CASSFKDRGEDTQYF. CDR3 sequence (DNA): TGTGCCAGCAGTTTCAAGGACAGGGGGGAGGATACGCAGTATTTT.

The DNA of the CDR3 is TGCAGCGTTGACAGGGCGTCCGGCTATGGCTACACCTTC. It encodes CSVDRASGYGYTF. The rearrangement uses TRBV29-1 and TRBJ1-2; D may be TRBD1 (5 bases). This CDR3 spans 13 amino acids. Trimming shortened V by 3 bases and J by 4 bases, and 12 bases separated the two germline ends. The germline CDR1 and CDR2 sequences are SQVTM and ANQGSEA.

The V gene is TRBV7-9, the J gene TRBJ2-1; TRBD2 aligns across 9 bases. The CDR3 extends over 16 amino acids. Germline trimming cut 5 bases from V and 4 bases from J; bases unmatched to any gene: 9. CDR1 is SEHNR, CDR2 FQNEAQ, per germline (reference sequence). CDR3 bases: TGTGCCAGCAGCAAGGGAAAGCGGGGGGATTACAATGAGCAGTTCTTC. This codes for CASSKGKRGDYNEQFF.

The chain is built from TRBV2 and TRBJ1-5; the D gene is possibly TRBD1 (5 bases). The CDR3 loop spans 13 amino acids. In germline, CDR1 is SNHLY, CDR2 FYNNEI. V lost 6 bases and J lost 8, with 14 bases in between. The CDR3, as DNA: TGTGCCAGCAGCGTCGAAGGGGTGGAGCCCCAGCATTTT. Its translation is CASSVEGVEPQHF.

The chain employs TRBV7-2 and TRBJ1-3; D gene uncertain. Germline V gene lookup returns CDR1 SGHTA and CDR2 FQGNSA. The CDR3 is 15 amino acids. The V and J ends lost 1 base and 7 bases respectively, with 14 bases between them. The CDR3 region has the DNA TGTGCCAGCAGCTTAGGGCGCCCTCCAGTCAACACCATATATTTT. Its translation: CASSLGRPPVNTIYF.

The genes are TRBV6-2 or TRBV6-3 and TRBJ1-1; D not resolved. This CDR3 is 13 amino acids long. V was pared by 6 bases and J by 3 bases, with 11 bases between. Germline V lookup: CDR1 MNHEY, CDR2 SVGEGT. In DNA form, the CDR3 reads TGTGCCAGCAGCCGACTACAGTACACTGAAGCTTTCTTT. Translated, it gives CASSRLQYTEAFF.

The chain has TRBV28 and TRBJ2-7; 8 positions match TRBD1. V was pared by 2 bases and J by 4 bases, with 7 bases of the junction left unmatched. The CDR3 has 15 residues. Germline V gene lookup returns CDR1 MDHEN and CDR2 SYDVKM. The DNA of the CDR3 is TGTGCCAGCAGTTTAACGGACAGGGTCCTTTACGAGCAGTACTTC. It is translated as CASSLTDRVLYEQYF.

The CDR3 coding sequence is TGTGCCTGGAGTCGGTCCTACGAGCAGTACTTC. Amino acid sequence: CAWSRSYEQYF. The genes are TRBV30 and TRBJ2-7, with D uncertain. From germline, CDR1 is GTSNPN and CDR2 SVGIG (reference sequence). V gave up 2 bases and J gave up 1 base, with 3 bases separating them. There are 11 residues in the CDR3.

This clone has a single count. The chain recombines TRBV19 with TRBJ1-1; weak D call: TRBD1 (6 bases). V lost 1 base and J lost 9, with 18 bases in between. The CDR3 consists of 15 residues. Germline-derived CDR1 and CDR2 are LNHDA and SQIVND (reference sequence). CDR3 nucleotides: TGTGCCAGTAGTATAGCCCGAACAGGGATCCTTAAAGCTTTCTTT. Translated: CASSIARTGILKAFF.

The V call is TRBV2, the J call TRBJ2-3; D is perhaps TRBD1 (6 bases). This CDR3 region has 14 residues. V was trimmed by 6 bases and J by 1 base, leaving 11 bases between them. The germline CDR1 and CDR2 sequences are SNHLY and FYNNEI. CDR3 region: CASRNGQRTDTQYF. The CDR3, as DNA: TGTGCCAGCAGGAACGGACAGCGCACAGATACGCAGTATTTT.

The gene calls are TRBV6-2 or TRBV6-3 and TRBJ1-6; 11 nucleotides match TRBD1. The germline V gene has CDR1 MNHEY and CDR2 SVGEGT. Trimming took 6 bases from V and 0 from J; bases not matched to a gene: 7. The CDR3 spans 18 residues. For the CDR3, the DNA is TGTGCCAGCAGCCAGGACAGGGGGCCGATCTCCTATAATTCACCCCTCCACTTT. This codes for CASSQDRGPISYNSPLHF.

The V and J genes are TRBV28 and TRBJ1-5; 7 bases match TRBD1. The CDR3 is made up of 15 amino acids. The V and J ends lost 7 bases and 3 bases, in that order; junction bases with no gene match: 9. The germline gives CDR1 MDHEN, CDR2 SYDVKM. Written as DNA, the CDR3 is TGTGCCAGCATCGCCCCGGGACAGCTCAATCAGCCCCAGCATTTT. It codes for CASIAPGQLNQPQHF.

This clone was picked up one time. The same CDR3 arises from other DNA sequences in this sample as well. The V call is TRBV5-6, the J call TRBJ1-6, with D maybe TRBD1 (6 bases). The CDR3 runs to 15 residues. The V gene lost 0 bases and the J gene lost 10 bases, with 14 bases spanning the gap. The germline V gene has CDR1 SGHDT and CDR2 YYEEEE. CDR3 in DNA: TGTGCCAGCAGCTTGGCGTCAGGGGCTGGATCACCCCTCCACTTT. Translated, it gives CASSLASGAGSPLHF.

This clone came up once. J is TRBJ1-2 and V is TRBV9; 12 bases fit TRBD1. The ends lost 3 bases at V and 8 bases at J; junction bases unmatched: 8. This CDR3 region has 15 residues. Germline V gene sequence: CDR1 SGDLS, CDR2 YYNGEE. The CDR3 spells CASSGQTGTGGGYTF. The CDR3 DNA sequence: TGTGCCAGCAGCGGCCAAACCGGGACAGGGGGCGGCTACACCTTC.

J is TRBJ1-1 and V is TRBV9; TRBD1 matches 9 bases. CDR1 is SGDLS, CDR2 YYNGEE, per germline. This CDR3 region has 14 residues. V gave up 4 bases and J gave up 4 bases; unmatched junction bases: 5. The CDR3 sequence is CASSLTGGGTEAFF. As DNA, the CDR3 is TGTGCCAGCAGCTTAACAGGGGGCGGCACTGAAGCTTTCTTT. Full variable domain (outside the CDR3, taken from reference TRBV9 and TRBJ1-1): DSGVTQTPKHLITATGQRVTLRCSPRSGDLSVYWYQQSLDQGLQFLIQYYNGEERAKGNILERFSAQQFPDLHSELNLSSLELGDSALYFCASSLTGGGTEAFFGQGTRLTVV.

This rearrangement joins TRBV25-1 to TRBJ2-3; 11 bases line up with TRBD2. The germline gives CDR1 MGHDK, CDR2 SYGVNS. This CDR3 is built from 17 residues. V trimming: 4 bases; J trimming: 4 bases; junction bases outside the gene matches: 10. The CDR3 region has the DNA TGTGCCAGCAGTGGAATTTCTAGCGGGGGGCAGGCAGATACGCAGTATTTT. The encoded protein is CASSGISSGGQADTQYF.

The CDR3 region has the DNA TGTGCCAGCCGAGGAGTCCCAATCTCCTACGAGCAGTACTTC. Protein product: CASRGVPISYEQYF. The rearrangement uses TRBV9 and TRBJ2-7; no definite D call. Deletions cut 7 bases from V and 0 bases from J, with 14 bases between. CDR1 and CDR2 (germline): SGDLS, YYNGEE. There are 14 residues in the CDR3.

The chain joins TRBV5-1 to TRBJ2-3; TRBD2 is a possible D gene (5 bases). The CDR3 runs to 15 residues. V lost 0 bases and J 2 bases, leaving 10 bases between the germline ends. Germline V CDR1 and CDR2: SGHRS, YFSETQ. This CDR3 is CASSLAGGLTDTQYF. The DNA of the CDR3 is TGCGCCAGCAGCTTGGCGGGCGGGCTCACAGATACGCAGTATTTT.

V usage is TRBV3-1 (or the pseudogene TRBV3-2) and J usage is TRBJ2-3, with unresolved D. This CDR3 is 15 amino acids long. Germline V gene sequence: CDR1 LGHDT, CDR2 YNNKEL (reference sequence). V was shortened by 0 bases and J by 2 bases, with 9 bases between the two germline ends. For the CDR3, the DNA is TGTGCCAGCAGCCAAGACAGGTTTTACACAGATACGCAGTATTTT. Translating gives CASSQDRFYTDTQYF.

The CDR3 here is CSAREGTEAFF. DNA of the CDR3: TGCAGTGCTAGAGAAGGGACTGAAGCTTTCTTT. The chain is built from TRBV20-1 and TRBJ1-1, with D unclear. The CDR3 has 11 residues. Per the germline V gene, CDR1 is DFQATT and CDR2 is SNEGSKA (reference sequence). Trimming left V 0 bases short and J 5 bases short, with 4 bases between.

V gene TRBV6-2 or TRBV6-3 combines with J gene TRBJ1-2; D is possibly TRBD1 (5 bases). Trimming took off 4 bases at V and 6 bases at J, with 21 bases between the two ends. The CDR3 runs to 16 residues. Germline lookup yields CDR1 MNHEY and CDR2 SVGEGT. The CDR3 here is CASSSSRVTYKNGYTF. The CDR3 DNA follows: TGTGCCAGCAGTTCGTCCAGGGTAACCTATAAAAATGGCTACACCTTC.